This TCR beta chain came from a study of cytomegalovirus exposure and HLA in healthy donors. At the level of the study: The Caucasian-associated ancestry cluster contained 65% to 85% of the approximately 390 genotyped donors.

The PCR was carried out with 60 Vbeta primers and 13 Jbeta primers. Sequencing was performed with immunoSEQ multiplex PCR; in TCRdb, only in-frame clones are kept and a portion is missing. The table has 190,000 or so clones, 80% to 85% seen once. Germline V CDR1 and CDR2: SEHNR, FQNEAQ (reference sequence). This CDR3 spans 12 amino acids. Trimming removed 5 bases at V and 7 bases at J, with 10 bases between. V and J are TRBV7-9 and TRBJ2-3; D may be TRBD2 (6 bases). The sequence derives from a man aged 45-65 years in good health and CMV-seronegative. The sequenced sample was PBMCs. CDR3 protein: CASSDSGYTQYF. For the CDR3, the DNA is TGTGCCAGCAGCGATAGCGGTTATACGCAGTATTTT.